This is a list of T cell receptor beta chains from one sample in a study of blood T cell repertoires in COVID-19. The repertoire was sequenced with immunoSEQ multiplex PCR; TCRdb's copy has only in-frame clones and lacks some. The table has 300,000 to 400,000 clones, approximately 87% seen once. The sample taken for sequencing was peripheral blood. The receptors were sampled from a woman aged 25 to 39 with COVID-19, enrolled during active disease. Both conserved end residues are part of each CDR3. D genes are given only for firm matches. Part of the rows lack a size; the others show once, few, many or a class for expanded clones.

CASSFATEYGTDTQYF,TGCGCCAGCAGCTTCGCAACGGAGTACGGTACAGATACGCAGTATTTT,TRBV5-1,TRBJ2-3,NA,NA
CASRSQGGNYGYTF,TGTGCCAGCAGATCCCAGGGGGGAAACTATGGCTACACCTTC,TRBV28,TRBJ1-2,TRBD1,NA
CASSPSGSYEQYF,TGTGCCAGCAGCCCTAGCGGCTCCTACGAGCAGTACTTC,TRBV3-1/TRBV3-2,TRBJ2-7,TRBD2,NA
CASSVGGDLNTEAFF,TGTGCCAGCAGCGTAGGGGGGGACCTGAACACTGAAGCTTTCTTT,TRBV9,TRBJ1-1,NA,NA
CATRRQGYGYTF,TGTGCCACTCGGCGGCAGGGGTATGGCTACACCTTC,TRBV19,TRBJ1-2,NA,NA
CASRGTGGSEKLFF,TGTGCCAGCAGGGGCACAGGGGGTAGTGAAAAACTGTTTTTT,TRBV27,TRBJ1-4,TRBD1,NA
CASSPGVKAGAFYNEQFF,TGTGCCAGCAGCCCAGGGGTGAAAGCGGGAGCTTTCTACAATGAGCAGTTCTTC,TRBV14,TRBJ2-1,TRBD2,NA
CASSLPHYNEQFF,TGCGCCAGCAGCTTGCCCCACTACAATGAGCAGTTCTTC,TRBV5-1,TRBJ2-1,NA,NA
CASSLDSPNTGELFF,TGTGCCAGCAGCTTAGACAGTCCTAACACCGGGGAGCTGTTTTTT,TRBV7-8,TRBJ2-2,NA,NA
CASSTVGGANTEAFF,TGTGCCAGTAGTACAGTGGGGGGTGCGAACACTGAAGCTTTCTTT,TRBV19,TRBJ1-1,NA,once
CASSPRGRVTGELFF,TGTGCCAGTAGCCCCAGGGGGCGCGTCACCGGGGAGCTGTTTTTT,TRBV19,TRBJ2-2,TRBD1,many
CASSLVPQGRDNEQFF,TGTGCCAGCAGCTTAGTCCCGCAGGGAAGGGACAATGAGCAGTTCTTC,TRBV7-9,TRBJ2-1,NA,NA
CASSRLAGVGGELFF,TGTGCCAGCAGCAGACTAGCGGGAGTAGGCGGGGAGCTGTTTTTT,TRBV2,TRBJ2-2,TRBD2,NA
CASVDAGGRGYNEQFF,TGTGCCAGCGTAGACGCGGGCGGGAGGGGGTACAATGAGCAGTTCTTC,TRBV19,TRBJ2-1,TRBD2,NA
CASSIGTGAYEQYF,TGTGCCAGTAGTATAGGGACAGGTGCCTACGAGCAGTACTTC,TRBV19,TRBJ2-7,TRBD1,NA
CASRWDTRTEAFF,TGCGCCAGCAGGTGGGACACACGCACTGAAGCTTTCTTT,TRBV5-1,TRBJ1-1,NA,NA
CASSQDAAGNTIYF,TGTGCCAGCAGCCAAGACGCGGCTGGAAACACCATATATTTT,TRBV3-1/TRBV3-2,TRBJ1-3,NA,NA
CAWSVWDRDNGELFF,TGTGCCTGGAGTGTTTGGGACAGGGATAACGGGGAGCTGTTTTTT,TRBV30,TRBJ2-2,TRBD1,NA
CASSQGLGRVAEKLFF,TGTGCCAGCAGCCAAGGTTTGGGCAGGGTGGCGGAAAAACTGTTTTTT,TRBV14,TRBJ1-4,NA,NA
CATKAAGQETQYF,TGTGCCACCAAGGCGGCCGGCCAAGAGACCCAGTACTTC,TRBV5-4,TRBJ2-5,NA,NA
CASSGPNNGFTGELFF,TGTGCCAGCAGCGGGCCCAACAATGGCTTTACCGGGGAGCTGTTTTTT,TRBV7-9,TRBJ2-2,NA,NA
CASSRITDTGELFF,TGCGCCAGCAGCCGGATAACAGACACCGGGGAGCTGTTTTTT,TRBV5-1,TRBJ2-2,NA,NA
CASSLTSGNTDTQYF,TGTGCCAGCAGCTTGACTAGCGGGAACACAGATACGCAGTATTTT,TRBV11-3,TRBJ2-3,TRBD2,NA
CASMRTSFTGELFF,TGTGCCAGTATGAGGACTAGCTTCACCGGGGAGCTGTTTTTT,TRBV19,TRBJ2-2,TRBD2,NA
CAIKGEGAYNEQFF,TGTGCCATCAAAGGGGAGGGAGCCTACAATGAGCAGTTCTTC,TRBV6-5,TRBJ2-1,TRBD2,NA
CASSPGTGAGYEQYF,TGTGCCAGCAGCCCAGGGACAGGGGCGGGCTACGAGCAGTACTTC,TRBV5-4,TRBJ2-7,TRBD1,NA
CASSFGGVGTEAFF,TGTGCCAGCAGCTTTGGAGGGGTTGGCACTGAAGCTTTCTTT,TRBV5-5,TRBJ1-1,NA,NA
CAWSVGGETQYF,TGTGCCTGGAGTGTAGGGGGCGAGACCCAGTACTTC,TRBV30,TRBJ2-5,TRBD1,NA
CASRQGAPPTEAFF,TGTGCCAGTAGGCAGGGGGCGCCCCCCACTGAAGCTTTCTTT,TRBV19,TRBJ1-1,TRBD1,NA
CASSQDAGAYGYTF,TGTGCCAGCAGCCAAGATGCAGGGGCGTATGGCTACACCTTC,TRBV3-1/TRBV3-2,TRBJ1-2,NA,NA
CAWGSGKTKNIQYF,TGTGCCTGGGGTAGCGGGAAGACCAAAAACATTCAGTACTTC,TRBV30,TRBJ2-4,TRBD2,NA
CATSGTGSYEQYF,TGTGCCACCAGTGGGACAGGGTCCTACGAGCAGTACTTC,TRBV24-1,TRBJ2-7,TRBD1,NA
CASSETSGNVTEQFF,TGTGCCAGCAGCGAGACTAGCGGGAACGTCACTGAGCAGTTCTTC,TRBV9,TRBJ2-1,TRBD2,NA
CASSSLGLYSPLHF,TGTGCCAGCAGCTCTTTGGGCCTTTATTCACCCCTCCACTTT,TRBV7-9,TRBJ1-6,NA,NA
CASSTGLLNEKLFF,TGCGCCAGCAGCACGGGACTCCTTAATGAAAAACTGTTTTTT,TRBV5-1,TRBJ1-4,NA,NA
CASSYSSPGGNEQYF,TGTGCCAGCAGTTACTCGAGCCCAGGGGGGAACGAGCAGTACTTC,TRBV6-6,TRBJ2-7,NA,few
CASSPPQGLLGEQYF,TGTGCCAGCAGCCCTCCACAGGGCCTTTTGGGGGAGCAGTACTTC,TRBV5-4,TRBJ2-7,NA,NA
CAWSSPSGRENEQFF,TGTGCCTGGAGTTCCCCTAGCGGGAGGGAGAATGAGCAGTTCTTC,TRBV30,TRBJ2-1,TRBD2,NA
CASSRKGSRGLVTYEQYF,TGTGCCAGCAGTCGTAAAGGCAGCCGAGGACTGGTAACCTACGAGCAGTACTTC,TRBV6-6,TRBJ2-7,NA,NA
CASSVEGHHLGNTIYF,TGTGCCAGCAGCGTAGAGGGACACCATCTTGGAAACACCATATATTTT,TRBV9,TRBJ1-3,NA,few
CASSFPARSNQPQHF,TGTGCCAGCAGCTTCCCAGCGAGGAGCAATCAGCCCCAGCATTTT,TRBV7-9,TRBJ1-5,NA,NA
CASKVDRAGNTIYF,TGTGCCAGCAAGGTGGACAGGGCTGGAAACACCATATATTTT,TRBV2,TRBJ1-3,TRBD1,NA
CASSLPGGSGYTF,TGTGCCAGCAGCTTACCGGGGGGGTCTGGCTACACCTTC,TRBV11-2,TRBJ1-2,NA,NA
CAWGSYSNTEAFF,TGTGCCTGGGGATCGTACTCGAACACTGAAGCTTTCTTT,TRBV30,TRBJ1-1,NA,NA
CAPSPLAYQETQYF,TGTGCCCCTTCCCCCCTAGCGTACCAAGAGACCCAGTACTTC,TRBV24-1,TRBJ2-5,NA,NA
CASSSSAGNQPQHF,TGTGCCAGCTCCTCAAGCGCAGGCAATCAGCCCCAGCATTTT,TRBV18,TRBJ1-5,NA,NA
CASSQPGQGSRYTF,TGTGCCAGTAGCCAACCGGGACAGGGGTCCCGCTACACCTTC,TRBV19,TRBJ1-2,TRBD1,NA
CASSDGQGKANEKLFF,TGTGCCAGCTCCGATGGACAGGGGAAGGCTAATGAAAAACTGTTTTTT,TRBV19,TRBJ1-4,TRBD1,NA
CASTPGHPSWGVETQYF,TGTGCCAGCACCCCGGGACACCCGTCGTGGGGTGTAGAGACCCAGTACTTC,TRBV28,TRBJ2-5,NA,NA
CASGSSGRKFEHNEQFF,TGTGCCAGTGGGAGTAGCGGGAGGAAATTCGAGCACAATGAGCAGTTCTTC,TRBV19,TRBJ2-1,TRBD2,NA